The rows below give T cell receptor beta chains drawn from one sample of a study of blood T cell repertoires in COVID-19. Clones were sequenced by immunoSEQ multiplex PCR, and TCRdb holds only the in-frame ones, with some missing. The table lists roughly 150,000 clones, about 81% of them singletons. The sample comprised peripheral blood. These receptors were taken from a human donor in a cohort sampled during active COVID-19. Both conserved end residues are part of each CDR3. The D gene is left open where the match is weak. Expanded clones are given a class, and other clones once, few, many or no size at all.

CDR3	DNA	D	V	J	size
CASWDIYGYTF	TGTGCCAGCTGGGACATCTATGGCTACACCTTC	-	TRBV28	TRBJ1-2	-
CASSYRPSIGTDTQYF	TGTGCCAGCAGTTACCGCCCTAGCATAGGCACAGATACGCAGTATTTT	-	TRBV6-5	TRBJ2-3	-
CASSPNLGTSSYEQYF	TGTGCCAGCAGCCCTAACTTAGGGACTAGCTCCTACGAGCAGTACTTC	TRBD2	TRBV9	TRBJ2-7	-
CASSEGTGTRDEQFF	TGTGCCAGCAGCGAAGGGACAGGGACGAGGGATGAGCAGTTCTTC	TRBD1	TRBV7-6	TRBJ2-1	-
CASSQGGREAGELFF	TGCGCCAGCAGCCAAGGGGGCAGGGAAGCCGGGGAGCTGTTTTTT	-	TRBV4-1	TRBJ2-2	-
CASSVAPERDTQYF	TGTGCCAGCAGCGTAGCTCCAGAAAGAGATACGCAGTATTTT	-	TRBV9	TRBJ2-3	once
CASSWRDGYEQYF	TGTGCCAGCAGCTGGCGGGACGGCTACGAGCAGTACTTC	-	TRBV7-2	TRBJ2-7	-
CASSSPREGNQPQHF	TGTGCCAGCAGCTCTCCTCGGGAGGGTAATCAGCCCCAGCATTTT	-	TRBV6-5	TRBJ1-5	many
CASSQNRAVSYEQYF	TGTGCCAGCAGCCAAAACAGAGCAGTCTCCTACGAGCAGTACTTC	-	TRBV3-1/TRBV3-2	TRBJ2-7	-
CASSMQGAEETQYF	TGTGCCAGTAGTATGCAGGGGGCCGAGGAGACCCAGTACTTC	TRBD1	TRBV19	TRBJ2-5	-
CASSVSARGSGGNTIYF	TGTGCCAGCAGCGTATCCGCCAGGGGAAGCGGTGGAAACACCATATATTTT	-	TRBV9	TRBJ1-3	-
CASREGNTEAFF	TGTGCCAGCAGGGAGGGGAACACTGAAGCTTTCTTT	-	TRBV28	TRBJ1-1	once
CAWSNHGTSGSYEQYF	TGTGCCTGGAGTAACCACGGGACTAGCGGTTCCTACGAGCAGTACTTC	TRBD2	TRBV30	TRBJ2-7	-
CASSQGSEETQYF	TGCGCCAGCAGCCAAGGATCGGAAGAGACCCAGTACTTC	-	TRBV4-3	TRBJ2-5	-
CASTAVGFGGAEQFF	TGTGCCAGTACCGCTGTGGGGTTTGGGGGCGCGGAGCAGTTCTTC	-	TRBV19	TRBJ2-1	-
CASRSSGSPYNEQFF	TGTGCCAGCAGGTCTAGCGGGAGCCCCTACAATGAGCAGTTCTTC	TRBD2	TRBV6-5	TRBJ2-1	once
CASSLEVRGTEAFF	TGCGCCAGCAGCTTGGAAGTCAGGGGAACTGAAGCTTTCTTT	-	TRBV5-1	TRBJ1-1	-
CSASEGRVGTEAFF	TGCAGTGCTAGTGAGGGCAGGGTAGGCACTGAAGCTTTCTTT	-	TRBV20-1	TRBJ1-1	-
CASRPNRGRSYGYTF	TGTGCCAGCAGACCTAACAGGGGGCGCTCCTATGGCTACACCTTC	TRBD1	TRBV27	TRBJ1-2	-
CASSLGPSAGRGADTQYF	TGTGCCAGCAGCCTAGGTCCCTCAGCGGGAAGGGGGGCAGATACGCAGTATTTT	-	TRBV7-2	TRBJ2-3	-
CASSLVGGRHKETQYF	TGTGCCAGCAGCTTGGTTGGTGGGAGGCACAAAGAGACCCAGTACTTC	-	TRBV5-4	TRBJ2-5	-
CASSVGNIMNTEAFF	TGTGCCAGCAGCGTAGGCAACATTATGAACACTGAAGCTTTCTTT	-	TRBV9	TRBJ1-1	-
CASSLQGNQPQHF	TGTGCCAGCAGCTTACAGGGCAATCAGCCCCAGCATTTT	-	TRBV7-9	TRBJ1-5	-
CASSLSGLGGADTEAFF	TGTGCCAGCAGTTTATCAGGACTCGGGGGGGCGGACACTGAAGCTTTCTTT	-	TRBV27	TRBJ1-1	-
CASSYSIPRGHEQFF	TGTGCCAGCAGTTACTCGATTCCTAGGGGTCATGAGCAGTTCTTC	-	TRBV6-6	TRBJ2-1	-
CASSPSSLEQFF	TGTGCCAGCAGCCCGTCCTCTTTGGAGCAGTTCTTC	-	TRBV11-2	TRBJ2-1	few
CASSFYRDQPQHF	TGTGCCAGCAGTTTTTACAGGGACCAGCCCCAGCATTTT	-	TRBV27	TRBJ1-5	-
CASSPPGTSGTDTQYF	TGTGCCAGCTCACCACCCGGGACTAGCGGCACAGATACGCAGTATTTT	TRBD2	TRBV18	TRBJ2-3	-
CASSTDSIFFGGYTF	TGTGCCAGCAGCACGGACAGCATTTTTTTTGGGGGCTACACCTTC	-	TRBV7-8	TRBJ1-2	-
CASSVGGTGITEQFF	TGTGCCAGCAGCGTAGGGGGGACAGGGATTACTGAGCAGTTCTTC	TRBD1	TRBV7-6	TRBJ2-1	-
CASSLLSRGSIYEQYF	TGTGCCAGCAGTTTATTGTCCCGGGGGTCTATATACGAGCAGTACTTC	-	TRBV27	TRBJ2-7	-
CSVLERSSYNEQFF	TGCAGCGTTCTGGAAAGGAGCTCCTACAATGAGCAGTTCTTC	-	TRBV29-1	TRBJ2-1	once
CASSTPSVAGELFF	TGTGCCAGCAGTACTCCGTCGGTGGCCGGGGAGCTGTTTTTT	-	TRBV28	TRBJ2-2	-
CASSLTGAGANVLTF	TGCGCCAGCAGCTTAACAGGGGCTGGGGCCAACGTCCTGACTTTC	TRBD1	TRBV5-1	TRBJ2-6	-
CSVGTTVNEQFF	TGCAGCGTTGGGACTACGGTCAATGAGCAGTTCTTC	-	TRBV29-1	TRBJ2-1	-
CASTASLGHGSNEQFF	TGTGCCAGCACCGCCTCGTTGGGACACGGGTCCAATGAGCAGTTCTTC	-	TRBV7-2	TRBJ2-1	-
CASRGTGKGWGYGYTF	TGTGCCAGCAGAGGGACAGGGAAAGGTTGGGGCTATGGCTACACCTTC	TRBD1	TRBV2	TRBJ1-2	-
CASSLGVSGITDTQYF	TGTGCCAGCAGCTTGGGAGTTAGCGGAATCACAGATACGCAGTATTTT	-	TRBV5-8	TRBJ2-3	-
CASSRRGGLNTGELFF	TGTGCCAGCAGCCGACGGGGGGGCCTGAACACCGGGGAGCTGTTTTTT	TRBD2	TRBV2	TRBJ2-2	-
CASSYSGLANNYEQYF	TGTGCCAGCAGTTACTCGGGGCTAGCGAATAACTACGAGCAGTACTTC	-	TRBV6-5	TRBJ2-7	-
CASSRGGQPQHF	TGTGCCAGCAGCCGAGGAGGTCAGCCCCAGCATTTT	-	TRBV12-3/TRBV12-4	TRBJ1-5	-